This T cell receptor (beta chain) was captured by sequencing in a study of cytomegalovirus exposure and HLA in healthy donors. The primer mix had 60 Vbeta and 13 Jbeta primers. Some clones are missing from TCRdb's copy, which holds only in-frame ones; the method was immunoSEQ multiplex PCR. The sample shows 55,000 to 65,000 clones, 83% of them seen only once. V lost 6 bases and J 4 bases, leaving 15 bases between the germline ends. Germline CDR1 and CDR2: MDHEN and SYDVKM. This CDR3 is built from 14 residues. This clone was found a few times. The sample comprised PBMCs. This clonotype was sampled from a human donor in good health. This chain uses TRBV28 with TRBJ2-5, with a tentative D call TRBD1 (6 bases). This chain's CDR3 is CASSPQGGVETQYF. Written as DNA, the CDR3 is TGTGCCAGCAGCCCACAAGGGGGAGTAGAGACCCAGTACTTC.